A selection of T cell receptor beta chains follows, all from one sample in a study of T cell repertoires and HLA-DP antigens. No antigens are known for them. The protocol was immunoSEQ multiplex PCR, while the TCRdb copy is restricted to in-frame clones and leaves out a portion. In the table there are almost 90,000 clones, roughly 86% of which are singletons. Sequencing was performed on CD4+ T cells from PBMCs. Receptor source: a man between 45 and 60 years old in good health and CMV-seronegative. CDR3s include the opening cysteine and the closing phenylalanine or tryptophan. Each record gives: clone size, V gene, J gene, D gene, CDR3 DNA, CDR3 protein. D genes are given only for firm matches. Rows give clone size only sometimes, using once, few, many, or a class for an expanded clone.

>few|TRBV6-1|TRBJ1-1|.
TGTGCCAGCAGAAAGACAGATTTGAACACTGAAGCTTTCTTT
CASRKTDLNTEAFF
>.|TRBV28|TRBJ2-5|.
TGTGCCAGCTCCTCGGTCTCCCGGACGGAGACCCAGTACTTC
CASSSVSRTETQYF
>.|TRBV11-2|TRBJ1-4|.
TGCGCCAGCAGCTTAGATGGCGGGACCTTAAATGAAAAACTGTTTTTT
CASSLDGGTLNEKLFF
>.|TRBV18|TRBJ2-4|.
TGTGCCAGCTCACCACAGCGAAAAAGGGCCGAAAACATTCAGTACTTC
CASSPQRKRAENIQYF
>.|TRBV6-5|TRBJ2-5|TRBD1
TGTGCCAGCAGTTACTTTGGGCAGGGGGCGCGGGAGACCCAGTACTTC
CASSYFGQGARETQYF
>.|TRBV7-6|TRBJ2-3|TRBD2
TGTGCCAGCACCGCGGGGGGCACGATGGGTACGCAGTATTTT
CASTAGGTMGTQYF
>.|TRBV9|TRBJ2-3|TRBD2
TGTGCCAGCAGCCCCATAGCGGGAGGGGCCACAGATACGCAGTATTTT
CASSPIAGGATDTQYF
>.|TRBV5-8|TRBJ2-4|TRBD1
TGTGCCAGCAGGCGCTATAGGGGGCGAAACATTCAGTACTTC
CASRRYRGRNIQYF
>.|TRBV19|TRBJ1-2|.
TGTGCCAGTAGTACGGGGGTCAATTACTATGGCTACACCTTC
CASSTGVNYYGYTF
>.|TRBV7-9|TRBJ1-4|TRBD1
TGTGCCAGCAGCGGAAACCAGGGGGCGGGCGAAAAACTGTTTTTT
CASSGNQGAGEKLFF
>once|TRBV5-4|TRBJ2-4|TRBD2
TGTGCCAGCAGCTTGAAGTGGGCGGGGGGCCAAGAAGCCAAAAACATTCAGTACTTC
CASSLKWAGGQEAKNIQYF
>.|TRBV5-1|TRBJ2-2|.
TGCGCCAGCAGCTCGGGACAAATCACCGGGGAGCTGTTTTTT
CASSSGQITGELFF
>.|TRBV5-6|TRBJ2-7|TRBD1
TGTGCCAGCAGCTTCACCGGGACAGGGATTTACGAGCAGTACTTC
CASSFTGTGIYEQYF
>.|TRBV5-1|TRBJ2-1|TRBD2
TGCGCCAGCAGCTTAGTACTAGCGGGGAACAATGAGCAGTTCTTC
CASSLVLAGNNEQFF
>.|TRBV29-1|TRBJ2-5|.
TGCGCCACTAGGGAAGAGACCCAGTACTTC
CATREETQYF
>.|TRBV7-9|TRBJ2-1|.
TGTGCCAGCAGCTCTTCTAGCAGCCCCGAAGAGTTCTTC
CASSSSSSPEEFF
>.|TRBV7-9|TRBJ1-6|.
TGTGCCAGCAGCTTAGGCACTGGGTTCTATAATTCACCCCTCCACTTT
CASSLGTGFYNSPLHF
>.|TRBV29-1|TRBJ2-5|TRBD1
TGCAGCGTTCGAGGGGGCGGCGAGACCCAGTACTTC
CSVRGGGETQYF
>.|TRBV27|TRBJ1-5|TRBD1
TGTGCCAGCAGTTTGGGGGGACAGGGAAATCAGCCCCAGCATTTT
CASSLGGQGNQPQHF
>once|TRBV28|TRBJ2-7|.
TGTGCCAGCAGTCTTACCTACGAGCAGTACTTC
CASSLTYEQYF
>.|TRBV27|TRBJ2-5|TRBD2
TGTGCCAGCAGTTTTGCGGGAGACGCTCGGACCCAGTACTTC
CASSFAGDARTQYF
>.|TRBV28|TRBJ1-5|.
TGTGCCAGCAGCCCGGGACGGAATAGCAATCAGCCCCAGCATTTT
CASSPGRNSNQPQHF
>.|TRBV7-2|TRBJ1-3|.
TGTGCCAGCAGCTTAGCAGGGGTAGGCTCTGGAAACACCATATATTTT
CASSLAGVGSGNTIYF
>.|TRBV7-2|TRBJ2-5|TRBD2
TGTGCCAGCAGCTTAGTCGCAGCGGGGGTTGAGACCCAGTACTTC
CASSLVAAGVETQYF
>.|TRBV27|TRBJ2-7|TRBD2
TGTGCCAGCAGCCCCGGGACTAGCGGTATCTACGAGCAGTACTTC
CASSPGTSGIYEQYF
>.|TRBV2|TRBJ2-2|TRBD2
TGTGCCAGCAGGCTCCTAGCGGGGATGAACACCGGGGAGCTGTTTTTT
CASRLLAGMNTGELFF
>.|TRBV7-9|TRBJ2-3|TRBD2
TGTGCCAGCAGCATCCGGACTAGCGGAGGGATCACAGATACGCAGTATTTT
CASSIRTSGGITDTQYF
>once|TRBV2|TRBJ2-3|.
TGTGCCAGCAGTCAGGGTGAAGTAGATACGCAGTATTTT
CASSQGEVDTQYF
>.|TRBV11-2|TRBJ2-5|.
TGTGCCAGCAGCTTAGGGCTACAAGAGACCCAGTACTTC
CASSLGLQETQYF
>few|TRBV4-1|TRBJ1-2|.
TGCGCCAGCAGCCCATACTTAGACGGGGGTGGCTACACCTTC
CASSPYLDGGGYTF
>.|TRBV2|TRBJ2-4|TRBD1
TGTGCCAGCAGGCAGGGACAGGGTTACATTCAGTACTTC
CASRQGQGYIQYF
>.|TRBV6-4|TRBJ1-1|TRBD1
TGTGCCCCCCAGGGACAGCCACCGAATCACACTGAAGCTTTCTTT
CAPQGQPPNHTEAFF
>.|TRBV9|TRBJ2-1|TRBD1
TGTGCCAGCAGCGTAGAACCGGGACAGGGTAAACTCAATGAGCAGTTCTTC
CASSVEPGQGKLNEQFF
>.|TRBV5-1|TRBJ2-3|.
TGCGCCAGCAGCCCCCGCGGGGGCAGCTGGACTATTAGCACAGATACGCAGTATTTT
CASSPRGGSWTISTDTQYF
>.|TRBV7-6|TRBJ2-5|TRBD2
TGTGCCAGCAGCCGTCACACAGCGGGGGCGCAAGAGACCCAGTACTTC
CASSRHTAGAQETQYF
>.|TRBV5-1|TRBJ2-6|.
TGCGCCAGCAGCTTGGAACGGAGCTCTGGGGCCAACGTCCTGACTTTC
CASSLERSSGANVLTF
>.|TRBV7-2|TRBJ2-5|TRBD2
TGTGCCAGCAGCTTACGGGGGGGGCCGGAAAAAGAGACCCAGTACTTC
CASSLRGGPEKETQYF
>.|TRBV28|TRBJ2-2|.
TGTGCCAGCAGTTTACAGGGCCACGGAAAGGCCGGGGAGCTGTTTTTT
CASSLQGHGKAGELFF
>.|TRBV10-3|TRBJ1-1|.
TGTGCCTCGGGACGGATGAACACTGAAGCTTTCTTT
CASGRMNTEAFF
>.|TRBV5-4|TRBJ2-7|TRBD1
TGTGCCAGCAGAGGGACAGGAGATTACGAGCAGTACTTC
CASRGTGDYEQYF
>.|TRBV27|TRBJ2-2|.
TGTGCCAGCAGTTTCGTTCCTAGGAGGACCGGGGAGCTGTTTTTT
CASSFVPRRTGELFF
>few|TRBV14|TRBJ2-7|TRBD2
TGTGCCAGCAGCCGATCTAGCGGGGGGGCCTACGAGCAGTACTTC
CASSRSSGGAYEQYF
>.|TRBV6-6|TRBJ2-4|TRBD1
TGTGCCAGCAGCCGAAATCAGGACAGGGTCAACATTCAGTACTTC
CASSRNQDRVNIQYF
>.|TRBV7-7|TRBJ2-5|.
TGTGCTAGCAGCTTAGGGGACCCGGAGACCCAGTACTTC
CASSLGDPETQYF
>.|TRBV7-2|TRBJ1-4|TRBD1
TGTGCCAGCAGCTCACTATCCGGGACAGGGAATGAAAAACTGTTTTTT
CASSSLSGTGNEKLFF
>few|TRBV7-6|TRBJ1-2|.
TGTGCCAGCAGCTTAGGGGCGGGATATGGCTACACCTTC
CASSLGAGYGYTF
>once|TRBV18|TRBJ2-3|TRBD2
TGTGCCAGCTCACCTTCATTCCGGGACTACCCCACAGATACGCAGTATTTT
CASSPSFRDYPTDTQYF
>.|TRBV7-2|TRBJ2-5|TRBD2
TGTGCCAGCAGCTTACATAGCGGGGCCCCAGAGACCCAGTACTTC
CASSLHSGAPETQYF
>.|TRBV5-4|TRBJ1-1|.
TGTGCCAGCAGCTTGGGAGAAACAACAGAGGCTTTCTTT
CASSLGETTEAFF
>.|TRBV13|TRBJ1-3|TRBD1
TGTGCCAGCAGCTTAGGCAGGGGGCCAAGAAACACCATATATTTT
CASSLGRGPRNTIYF
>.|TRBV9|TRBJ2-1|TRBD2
TGTGCCAGCCGTCAAGCGGGGGGGCCGGGTGAGCAGTTCTTC
CASRQAGGPGEQFF
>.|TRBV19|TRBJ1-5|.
TGTGCCAGTAGTCCCCCGGGAGGGCGGGCGTTCTCCCAGCCCCAGCATTTT
CASSPPGGRAFSQPQHF